One T cell receptor beta chain is described in this entry. After removal of 4 bases from V and 4 bases from J, the junction contained 14 bases not matched to a gene. Germline V lookup: CDR1 SGHRS, CDR2 YFSETQ. The CDR3 totals 17 residues. The data are from a study of glioma-infiltrating T cells after dendritic cell vaccination. Across the whole study: Autologous tumor lysate-pulsed dendritic cell vaccination was given between the early 2000s and the early 2010s.

Generated by immunoSEQ multiplex PCR, the TCRdb table keeps only in-frame clones and is missing some. The table includes roughly 100,000 clones, roughly four fifths detected once. J is TRBJ2-5 and V is TRBV5-1, with TRBD2 identical over 9 bases. Sequencing used blood, obtained before dendritic cell vaccination. The origin of this receptor is a human donor with glioblastoma. CDR3 sequence: CASSAGGGLGKRETQYF. CDR3 nucleotide sequence: TGCGCCAGCAGCGCGGGGGGGGGTTTGGGGAAGCGAGAGACCCAGTACTTC.